Here is one T cell receptor (beta chain) with its context. Its target is unknown. Autoimmune disease history or systemic immunosuppression disqualified patients. At baseline, cycle 4 day 1, and cycle 7 day 1, blood was sampled. This entry comes from a study of OX40 agonist ivuxolimab in advanced cancers. Study-level background: Among those enrolled, mean age was around 55 years (range 23 to 79) and 75% to 85% were male.

Study-wide findings and caveats: Relative to CD4+ cells, CD8+ T cells on average had more expanded clones.

Assay used: immunoSEQ multiplex PCR; TCRdb lists only in-frame clones, some missing. This repertoire shows tens of thousands of clones, about 90% found once; its top ten account for roughly 6.3%. This CDR3 is 16 amino acids long. Germline assignment: CDR1 MNHNY and CDR2 SVGAGI (reference sequence). Trimming took 6 bases from V and 2 from J, leaving 18 bases between them. The sequence came from an adult with an advanced solid tumor such as melanoma, head and neck, liver or kidney cancer. Material: CD4+ or CD8+ T cells sorted from blood, obtained in a trial of the OX40 agonist ivuxolimab. The V and J genes are TRBV6-6 and TRBJ2-3; possibly TRBD2 for D (6 bases). The CDR3, as DNA: TGTGCCAGCAGCTCCCGCGTAGGAGGGGACACAGATACGCAGTATTTT. Amino acid sequence: CASSSRVGGDTDTQYF.